The TCR beta chain described here comes from a study of graft-versus-host responses after intestinal transplantation. In the study overall: Multivisceral, liver-intestinal, or isolated intestinal transplants were received by the recipients.

Findings of the study overall: Recipient-marrow GvH clones were detected, some having first appeared in ileum or blood. Patients with graft-donor T cell macrochimerism had high graft-versus-host to host-versus-graft clonal ratios in allografts.

About this clone itself: The antigen remains unidentified.

The CDR3 loop spans 15 amino acids. Germline values: CDR1 MNHEY, CDR2 SVGAGI. V was clipped by 7 bases and J by 4 bases, with 20 bases between them. The assay was immunoSEQ multiplex PCR, and TCRdb's table has in-frame clones only and misses some. This sample has 100,000 or so clones; roughly 90% occur once, and the top ten carry around 0.18%. The input for sequencing was unstimulated CD4+ T cells sorted from spleen or lymph node cells, taken before intestinal transplant. J is TRBJ2-7 and V is TRBV6-5; D is possibly TRBD1 (6 bases). The TCR comes from a human donor who received an intestinal transplant. The CDR3 DNA reads TGTGCCAGCACCTTACGGCCTGGGGGCGAGTACGAGCAGTACTTC. Translation: CASTLRPGGEYEQYF.